This T cell receptor beta chain is drawn from a study of T cells after posttransplantation cyclophosphamide. Findings and caveats of the study: Later post-transplant blood repertoires were often dominated by donor CD8+ memory clones. TRB clonality was highly associated with recipient CMV seropositivity and reactivation.

This clone was counted many times. Antigen unknown. Germline values: CDR1 SGHTA, CDR2 FQGTGA. This CDR3 region has 12 residues. V lost 5 bases and J 6 bases, leaving 11 bases between the germline ends. Profiled with immunoSEQ multiplex PCR; TCRdb holds only in-frame clones, not every one. The sample gives about 41,000 clones, none seen only once, and the top ten clones hold 5.5% to 6%. The sequence derives from a man aged 25-45 years in good health and a related stem cell transplant donor. Sequencing input: PBMCs. The chain has TRBV7-3 and TRBJ2-7; no clear D gene. The CDR3 reads CASSPVEAEQYF. The CDR3 DNA is TGTGCCAGCAGCCCAGTCGAGGCCGAGCAGTACTTC.